A single sample is the source of the 21 T cell receptor beta chains below, sequenced in a study of OX40 agonist ivuxolimab in advanced cancers. Using immunoSEQ multiplex PCR, the repertoire was profiled, and TCRdb retains in-frame clones only, with some absent. The sample includes more than 95,000 clones, 85% to 95% of them seen just once. This material consisted of CD4+ or CD8+ T cells sorted from blood, taken in a trial of the OX40 agonist ivuxolimab. The receptors stem from an adult with an advanced solid tumor such as melanoma, head and neck, liver or kidney cancer.

The chain carries TRBV28 and TRBJ2-4; 7 bases line up with TRBD1. The CDR3 runs 13 residues. The germline V gene has CDR1 MDHEN and CDR2 SYDVKM. The junction had 4 bases not matched to a gene; V was cut back by 6 bases and J by 5 bases. The CDR3 loop is CASSGDSQNIQYF. The DNA for the CDR3 is TGTGCCAGCAGCGGGGACAGTCAAAACATTCAGTACTTC.

The chain has TRBV28 and TRBJ1-1, with D possibly TRBD1 on 6 matching bases. Deletions cut 5 bases from V and 7 bases from J, with 23 bases between. Per the germline V gene, CDR1 is MDHEN and CDR2 is SYDVKM. The CDR3 is 16 residues long. DNA for the CDR3: TGTGCCAGCAGTGGCGGGGTTATGTGGGGGCTAGGTGAAGCTTTCTTT. Amino acids: CASSGGVMWGLGEAFF.

This clone was recorded only once. The chain couples TRBV28 to TRBJ2-1; tentative D call: TRBD1 (5 bases). Germline CDR1 is MDHEN and CDR2 is SYDVKM. The CDR3 extends over 16 amino acids. Trimming took 1 base from V and 5 from J, leaving 15 bases between them. CDR3 sequence: CASSLYSAGWHNEQFF. The CDR3 nucleotides read TGTGCCAGCAGTTTATACTCCGCAGGGTGGCACAATGAGCAGTTCTTC.

The rearrangement joins TRBV28 to TRBJ2-7; unclear D gene. CDR3 size: 10 residues. From germline, CDR1 is MDHEN and CDR2 SYDVKM. V was clipped by 4 bases and J by 6 bases, with 4 bases between them. CDR3 loop: CASSSIEQYF. CDR3 DNA sequence: TGTGCCAGCAGTTCCATCGAGCAGTACTTC.

This chain links TRBV5-4 with TRBJ2-3, with D possibly TRBD2 on 6 matching bases. The CDR3 extends over 14 amino acids. The germline V gene encodes CDR1 SGHNT and CDR2 YYREEE (reference sequence). V was pared by 4 bases and J by 3 bases, with 12 bases between. The CDR3 loop is CASSNEAGTDTQYF. DNA of the CDR3: TGTGCCAGCAGCAACGAGGCGGGAACAGATACGCAGTATTTT. Drawing the rest from reference TRBV5-4 and TRBJ2-3, the complete variable domain is ETGVTQSPTHLIKTRGQQVTLRCSSQSGHNTVSWYQQALGQGPQFIFQYYREEENGRGNFPPRFSGLQFPNYSSELNVNALELDDSALYLCASSNEAGTDTQYFGPGTRLTVL.

V is TRBV30 and J is TRBJ2-2; 12 positions agree with TRBD1. The length of the CDR3 is 16 residues. V dropped 1 base and J dropped 3; count of bases not matched to a gene: 3. Germline values: CDR1 GTSNPN, CDR2 SVGIG (reference sequence). The chain's CDR3 is CAWSGGTGGDTGELFF. The DNA of the CDR3 is TGTGCCTGGAGTGGGGGGACAGGGGGCGACACCGGGGAGCTGTTTTTT. Together with reference TRBV30 and TRBJ2-2, the CDR3 gives the full variable domain: SQTIHQWPATLVQPVGSPLSLECTVEGTSNPNLYWYRQAAGRGLQLLFYSVGIGQISSEVPQNLSASRPQDRQFILSSKKLLLSDSGFYLCAWSGGTGGDTGELFFGEGSRLTVL.

This rearrangement joins TRBV2 to TRBJ1-4; D gene ambiguous. Germline lookup yields CDR1 SNHLY and CDR2 FYNNEI. The germline V and J ends were trimmed by 1 base and 1 base, with 4 bases remaining between them. The CDR3 runs to 14 residues. CDR3 in DNA: TGTGCCAGCAGTGAAGGGAGAACTAATGAAAAACTGTTTTTT. This codes for CASSEGRTNEKLFF. Supplemented by reference TRBV2 and TRBJ1-4, the full variable domain reads EPEVTQTPSHQVTQMGQEVILRCVPISNHLYFYWYRQILGQKVEFLVSFYNNEISEKSEIFDDQFSVERPDGSNFTLKIRSTKLEDSAMYFCASSEGRTNEKLFFGSGTQLSVL.

The chain employs TRBV14 and TRBJ1-3; D is unresolved. The CDR3 length is 16 residues. V lost 0 bases to trimming and J lost 0 bases, with 9 bases between them. Germline assignment: CDR1 SGHDN and CDR2 FVKESK. CDR3 DNA sequence: TGTGCCAGCAGCCAAGAACTGGTGAGCTCTGGAAACACCATATATTTT. Its protein is CASSQELVSSGNTIYF.

The rearrangement links TRBV7-3 to TRBJ1-1, with D uncertain. Trimming left V 5 bases short and J 0 bases short, with 10 bases between. Germline V CDR1 and CDR2: SGHTA, FQGTGA. The CDR3 is 14 residues long. The CDR3 reads CASSQDGMNTEAFF. Written as DNA, the CDR3 is TGTGCCAGCAGCCAGGACGGAATGAACACTGAAGCTTTCTTT. The full variable domain, in which reference TRBV7-3 and TRBJ1-1 provide the parts outside the CDR3, is GAGVSQTPSNKVTEKGKYVELRCDPISGHTALYWYRQSLGQGPEFLIYFQGTGAADDSGLPNDRFFAVRPEGSVSTLKIQRTERGDSAVYLCASSQDGMNTEAFFGQGTRLTVV.

The CDR3 is CASSLLGRPQHF. The CDR3 DNA reads as TGTGCCAGCAGTTTACTGGGGCGACCCCAGCATTTT. The genes are TRBV27 and TRBJ1-5; perhaps TRBD1 as D (5 bases). V shed 2 bases and J shed 10 bases, with 9 bases lying between them. Germline V gives CDR1 MNHEY, CDR2 SMNVEV (reference sequence). This CDR3 contains 12 residues.

This clone was seen once. The gene calls are TRBV5-4 and TRBJ2-1; 7 positions match TRBD1. Germline values: CDR1 SGHNT, CDR2 YYREEE (reference sequence). This CDR3 is built from 16 residues. Unmatched junction bases numbered 8, after V lost 2 bases and J lost 3 bases. As DNA, the CDR3 is TGTGCCAGCAGCTTCCATAGGGGGCCCGTCTACAATGAGCAGTTCTTC. Its protein is CASSFHRGPVYNEQFF.

V and J are TRBV29-1 and TRBJ2-5; the D gene could be TRBD1 or TRBD2 (7 bases each). This CDR3 comprises 14 residues. V shed 4 bases and J shed 4 bases, with 16 bases lying between them. CDR1 is SQVTM, CDR2 ANQGSEA, per germline. In nucleotides, the CDR3 is TGCAGCGTTGGTCTCAGGGGGGGACCAGAGACCCAGTACTTC. It encodes CSVGLRGGPETQYF.

The chain joins TRBV6-1 to TRBJ1-2; weak D call: TRBD1 (5 bases). Germline assignment: CDR1 MNHNS and CDR2 SASEGT. The CDR3 has 14 amino acids. Trimming removed 6 bases from V and 3 bases from J, with 14 bases in between. CDR3 sequence reads: CASRIQGNDYGYTF. CDR3 nucleotides: TGTGCCAGCAGAATCCAGGGAAACGACTATGGCTACACCTTC.

This chain links TRBV21-1 with TRBJ1-1. TRBV21-1 is a listed pseudogene. This CDR3 comprises 10 residues. The CDR3: CASSKREAFF. Written as DNA, the CDR3 is TGTGCCAGCAGCAAAAGGGAAGCTTTCTTT.

This clone was observed once. The chain carries TRBV7-6 and TRBJ2-1, with TRBD2 matching over 14 bases. Unmatched junction bases numbered 6, after V lost 2 bases and J lost 9 bases. The CDR3 length is 16 residues. Per the germline V gene, CDR1 is SGHVS and CDR2 is FNYEAQ. CDR3 coding DNA: TGTGCCAGCAGCTTATACAGACTAGCGGGAGGGGCTGAGCAGTTCTTC. This translates into CASSLYRLAGGAEQFF.

The chain joins TRBV18 to TRBJ2-7; D possibly corresponds to TRBD1 (6 bases). The CDR3 sequence is 14 residues long. The germline V and J ends were trimmed by 6 bases and 2 bases, with 14 bases remaining between them. Germline V lookup: CDR1 KGHSH, CDR2 LQKENI. CDR3: CASSERDIAYEQYF. DNA of the CDR3: TGTGCCAGCTCCGAACGGGACATAGCCTACGAGCAGTACTTC.

The gene calls are TRBV6-6 and TRBJ1-2; D possibly corresponds to TRBD1 (6 bases). Per germline, CDR1 MNHNY and CDR2 SVGAGI (reference sequence). V dropped 5 bases and J dropped 4 bases, with 17 bases sitting between them. The CDR3 runs 15 residues. The CDR3 DNA sequence: TGTGCCAGCAGTATCCGGGAGACAGGCAGCTATGGCTACACCTTC. It yields the protein CASSIRETGSYGYTF.

The rearrangement links TRBV10-1 to TRBJ2-1; tentative D call: TRBD2 (6 bases). The CDR3 is 15 amino acids. CDR1 and CDR2 from the germline V gene are WNHNN and SYGVQD (reference sequence). V dropped 0 bases and J dropped 9 bases, with 15 bases sitting between them. The CDR3 sequence: CASSESSGRLVEQFF. CDR3 nucleotide sequence: TGCGCCAGCAGTGAGTCTAGCGGCCGGCTTGTTGAGCAGTTCTTC.

The chain carries TRBV27 and TRBJ2-1, with a weak D call TRBD1 (5 bases). The CDR3 spans 19 residues. V was pared by 6 bases and J by 10 bases, with 34 bases between. Germline lookup yields CDR1 MNHEY and CDR2 SMNVEV (reference sequence). The CDR3 loop is CASSPRDGSQGAILGEQFF. The CDR3 DNA follows: TGTGCCAGCAGCCCCCGCGACGGGTCCCAGGGTGCGATATTAGGGGAGCAGTTCTTC.

This chain links TRBV15 with TRBJ1-5; no clear D. The CDR3 runs 15 residues. Germline CDR1 is LNHNV and CDR2 is YYDKDF (reference sequence). V shed 2 bases and J shed 3 bases, with 11 bases lying between them. The CDR3 region has the DNA TGTGCCACCAGCAGACCGGGAGTTGACAATCAGCCCCAGCATTTT. Amino acid sequence: CATSRPGVDNQPQHF.

In DNA form, the CDR3 reads TGTGCCAGCAGCTTGCGACCAGACGTCTCCTACGAGCAGTACTTC. Protein sequence: CASSLRPDVSYEQYF. The chain links TRBV11-1 to TRBJ2-7, with no clear D. CDR1 and CDR2 (germline): SGHAT, FQDESV (reference sequence). V lost 3 bases, J lost 0 bases, and 12 bases lay in between. The CDR3 is 15 residues long.